The subject of this entry is one T cell receptor beta chain. The CDR3 runs 16 residues. The V segment lost 0 bases and the J segment 3 bases; nucleotides outside the gene matches: 3. Per germline, CDR1 SGHRS and CDR2 YFSETQ. These data originate in a study of blood T cells in healthy people across ages. A second PCR, run for about 7 to 11 cycles, used a sample-barcoded 5' primer plus a J-beta primer mix. In TCRdb, the 5' RACE reads were re-called with MiXCR into one record per CDR3 protein. The sample holds over 750,000 distinct CDR3 sequences; roughly 25% are singletons and the top ten take 9.4%. These data were also filed under a second study, of T cells of mothers and their children.

V gene TRBV5-1 combines with J gene TRBJ2-4; 10 bases are shared with TRBD2. The origin of this receptor is a boy aged 5 to 17 in good health. Sequenced sample: blood. CDR3 sequence: CASSLELAGYKNIQYF. DNA for the CDR3: TGCGCCAGCAGCTTGGAACTAGCGGGATACAAAAACATTCAGTACTTC.